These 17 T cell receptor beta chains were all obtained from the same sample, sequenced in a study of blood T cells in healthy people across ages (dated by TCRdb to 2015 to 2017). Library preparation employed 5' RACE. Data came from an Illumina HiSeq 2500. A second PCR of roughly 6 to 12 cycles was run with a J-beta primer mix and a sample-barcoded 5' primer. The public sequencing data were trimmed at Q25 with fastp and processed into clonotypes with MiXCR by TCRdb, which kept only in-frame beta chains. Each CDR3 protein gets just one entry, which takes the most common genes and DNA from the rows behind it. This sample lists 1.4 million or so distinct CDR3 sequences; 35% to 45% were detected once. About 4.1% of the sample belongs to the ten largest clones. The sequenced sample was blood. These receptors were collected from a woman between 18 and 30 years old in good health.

The chain's CDR3 is CASSGQGRGDSYEQYF. The CDR3 DNA is TGTGCCAGCAGCGGGCAAGGTAGGGGTGACTCCTACGAGCAGTACTTC. The rearrangement joins TRBV9 to TRBJ2-7, with a weak D call TRBD1 (5 bases). With 3 bases removed from V and 0 bases from J, the gap between germline ends came to 16 bases. Germline values: CDR1 SGDLS, CDR2 YYNGEE. The CDR3 runs 16 residues.

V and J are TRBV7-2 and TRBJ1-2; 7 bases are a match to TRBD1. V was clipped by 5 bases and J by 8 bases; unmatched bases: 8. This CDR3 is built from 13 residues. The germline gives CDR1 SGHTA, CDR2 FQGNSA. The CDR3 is CASSTRQGGGYTF. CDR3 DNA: TGTGCCAGCAGCACTCGACAGGGAGGGGGCTACACCTTC.

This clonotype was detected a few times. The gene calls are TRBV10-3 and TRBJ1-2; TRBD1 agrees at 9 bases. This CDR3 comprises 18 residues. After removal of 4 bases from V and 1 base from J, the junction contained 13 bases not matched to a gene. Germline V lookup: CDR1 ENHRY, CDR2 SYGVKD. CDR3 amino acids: CAISATGTGNRGNYGYTF. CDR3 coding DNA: TGTGCCATCAGTGCAACCGGGACAGGGAATAGGGGTAACTATGGCTACACCTTC.

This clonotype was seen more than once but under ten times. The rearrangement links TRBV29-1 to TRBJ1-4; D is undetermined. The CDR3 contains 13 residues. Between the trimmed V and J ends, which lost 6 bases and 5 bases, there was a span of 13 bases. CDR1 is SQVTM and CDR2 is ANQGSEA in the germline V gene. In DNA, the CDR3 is TGCAGCGTCAGTCACCGATTAAATGAAAAACTGTTTTTT. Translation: CSVSHRLNEKLFF.

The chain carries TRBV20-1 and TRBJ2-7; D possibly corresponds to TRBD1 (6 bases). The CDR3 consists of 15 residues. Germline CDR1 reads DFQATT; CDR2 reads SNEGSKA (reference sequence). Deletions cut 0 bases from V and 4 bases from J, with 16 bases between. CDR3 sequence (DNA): TGCAGTGCTAGAGACCCGCTGAGGGGGAGTTACGAGCAGTACTTC. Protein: CSARDPLRGSYEQYF.

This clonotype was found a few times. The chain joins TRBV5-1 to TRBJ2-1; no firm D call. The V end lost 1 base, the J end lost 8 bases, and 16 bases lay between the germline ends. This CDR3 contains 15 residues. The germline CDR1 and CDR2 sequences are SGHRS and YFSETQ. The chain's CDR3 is CASSLFGLRVHEQFF. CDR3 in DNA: TGCGCCAGCAGCTTGTTTGGCCTTAGGGTCCATGAGCAGTTCTTC.

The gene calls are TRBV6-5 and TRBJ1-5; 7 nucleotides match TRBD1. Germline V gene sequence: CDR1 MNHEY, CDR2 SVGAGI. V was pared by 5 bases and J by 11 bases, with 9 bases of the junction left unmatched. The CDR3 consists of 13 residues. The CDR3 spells CASSQTQGLTQHF. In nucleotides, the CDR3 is TGTGCCAGCAGTCAAACACAGGGGTTGACCCAGCATTTT.

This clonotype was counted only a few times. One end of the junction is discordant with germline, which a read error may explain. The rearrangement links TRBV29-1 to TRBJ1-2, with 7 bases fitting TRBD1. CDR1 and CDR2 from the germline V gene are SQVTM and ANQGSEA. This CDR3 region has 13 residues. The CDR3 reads CSGEETGTYGYTF. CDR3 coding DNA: TGCAGCGGTGAAGAGACAGGGACCTATGGCTACACCTTC. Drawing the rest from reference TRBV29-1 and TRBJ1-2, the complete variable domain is SAVISQKPSRDICQRGTSLTIQCQVDSQVTMMFWYRQQPGQSLTLIATANQGSEATYESGFVIDKFPISRPNLTFSTLTVSNMSPEDSSIYLCSGEETGTYGYTFGSGTRLTVV.

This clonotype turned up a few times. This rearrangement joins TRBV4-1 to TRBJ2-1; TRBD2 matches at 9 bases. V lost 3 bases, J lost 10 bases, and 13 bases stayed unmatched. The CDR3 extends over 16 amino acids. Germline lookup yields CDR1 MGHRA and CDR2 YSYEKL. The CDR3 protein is CASSQLGLARGGEQFF. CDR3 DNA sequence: TGCGCCAGCAGCCAGCTAGGACTAGCGAGAGGAGGCGAGCAGTTCTTC.

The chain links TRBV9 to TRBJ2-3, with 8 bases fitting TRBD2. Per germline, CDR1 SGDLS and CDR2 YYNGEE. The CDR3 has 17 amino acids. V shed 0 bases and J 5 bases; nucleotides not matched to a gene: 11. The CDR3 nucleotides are TGTGCCAGCAGCGTAGGCAGTAGCGGGAACTCCGGAGATACGCAGTATTTT. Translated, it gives CASSVGSSGNSGDTQYF.

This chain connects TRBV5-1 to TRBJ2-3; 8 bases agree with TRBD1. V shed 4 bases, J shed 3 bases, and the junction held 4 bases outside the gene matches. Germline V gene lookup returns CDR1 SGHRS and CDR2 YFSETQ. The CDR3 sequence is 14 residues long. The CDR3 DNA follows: TGCGCCAGCAGCGTGTACAGGGGGACAGATACGCAGTATTTT. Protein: CASSVYRGTDTQYF.

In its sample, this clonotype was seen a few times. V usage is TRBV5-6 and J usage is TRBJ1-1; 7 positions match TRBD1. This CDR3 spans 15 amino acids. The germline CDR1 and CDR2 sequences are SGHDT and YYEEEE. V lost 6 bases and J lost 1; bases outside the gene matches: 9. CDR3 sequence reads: CASKPLGQENTEAFF. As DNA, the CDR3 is TGTGCCAGCAAGCCATTAGGACAGGAGAACACTGAAGCTTTCTTT.

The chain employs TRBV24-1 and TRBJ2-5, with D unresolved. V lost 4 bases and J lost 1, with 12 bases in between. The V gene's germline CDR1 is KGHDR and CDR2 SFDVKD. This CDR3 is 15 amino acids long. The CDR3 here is CATSESETSQETQYF. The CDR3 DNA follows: TGTGCCACCAGTGAGTCCGAGACATCCCAAGAGACCCAGTACTTC.

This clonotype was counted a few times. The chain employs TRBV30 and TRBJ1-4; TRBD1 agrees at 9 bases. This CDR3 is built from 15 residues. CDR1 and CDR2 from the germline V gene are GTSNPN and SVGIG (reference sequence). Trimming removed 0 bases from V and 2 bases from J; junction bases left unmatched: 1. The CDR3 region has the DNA TGTGCCTGGAGTGTACAGGGGGCGACTAATGAAAAACTGTTTTTT. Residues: CAWSVQGATNEKLFF. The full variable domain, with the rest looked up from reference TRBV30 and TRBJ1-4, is SQTIHQWPATLVQPVGSPLSLECTVEGTSNPNLYWYRQAAGRGLQLLFYSVGIGQISSEVPQNLSASRPQDRQFILSSKKLLLSDSGFYLCAWSVQGATNEKLFFGSGTQLSVL.

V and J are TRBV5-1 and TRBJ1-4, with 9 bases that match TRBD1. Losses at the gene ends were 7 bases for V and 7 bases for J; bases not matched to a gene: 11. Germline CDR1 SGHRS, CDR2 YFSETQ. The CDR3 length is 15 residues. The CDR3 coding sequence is TGCGCCAGCGCCTCTCCGGACAGGGGTATTGAAAAACTGTTTTTT. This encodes CASASPDRGIEKLFF.

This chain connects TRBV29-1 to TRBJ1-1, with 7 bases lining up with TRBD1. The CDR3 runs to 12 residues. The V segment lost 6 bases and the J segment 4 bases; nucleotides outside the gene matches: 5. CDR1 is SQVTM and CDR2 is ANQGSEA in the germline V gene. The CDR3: CSVETGFTEAFF. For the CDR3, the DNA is TGCAGCGTAGAGACAGGGTTCACTGAAGCTTTCTTT.

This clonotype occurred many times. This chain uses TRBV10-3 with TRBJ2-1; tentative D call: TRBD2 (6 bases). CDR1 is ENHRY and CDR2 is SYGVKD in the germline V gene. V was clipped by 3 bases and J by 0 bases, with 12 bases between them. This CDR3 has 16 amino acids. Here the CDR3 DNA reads TGTGCCATCAGTGATACGGGAGTGGGCTCCTACAATGAGCAGTTCTTC. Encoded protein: CAISDTGVGSYNEQFF.